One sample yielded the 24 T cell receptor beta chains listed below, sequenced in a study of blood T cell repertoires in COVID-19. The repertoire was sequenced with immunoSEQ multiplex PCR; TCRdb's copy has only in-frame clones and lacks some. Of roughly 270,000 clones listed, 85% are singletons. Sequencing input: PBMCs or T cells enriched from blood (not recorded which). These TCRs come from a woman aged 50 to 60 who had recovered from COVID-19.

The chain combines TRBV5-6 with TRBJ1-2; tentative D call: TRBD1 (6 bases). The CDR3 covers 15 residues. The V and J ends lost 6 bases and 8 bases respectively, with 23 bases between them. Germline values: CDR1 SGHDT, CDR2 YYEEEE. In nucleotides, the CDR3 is TGTGCCAGCATCCTGCGGGGGGCGGGTACACCCGGCTACACCTTC. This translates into CASILRGAGTPGYTF.

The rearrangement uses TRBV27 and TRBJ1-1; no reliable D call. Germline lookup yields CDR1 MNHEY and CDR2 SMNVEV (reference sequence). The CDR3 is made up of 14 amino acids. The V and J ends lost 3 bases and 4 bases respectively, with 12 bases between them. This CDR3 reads CASSFMGSGTEAFF. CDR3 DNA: TGTGCCAGCAGTTTTATGGGAAGCGGCACTGAAGCTTTCTTT.

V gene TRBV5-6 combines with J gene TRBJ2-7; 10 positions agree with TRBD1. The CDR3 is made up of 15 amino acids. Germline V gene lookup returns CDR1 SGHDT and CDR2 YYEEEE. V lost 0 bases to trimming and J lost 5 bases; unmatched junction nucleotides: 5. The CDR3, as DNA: TGTGCCAGCAGCTTGGCCGAGACAGGGGGCCACGAGCAGTACTTC. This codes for CASSLAETGGHEQYF.

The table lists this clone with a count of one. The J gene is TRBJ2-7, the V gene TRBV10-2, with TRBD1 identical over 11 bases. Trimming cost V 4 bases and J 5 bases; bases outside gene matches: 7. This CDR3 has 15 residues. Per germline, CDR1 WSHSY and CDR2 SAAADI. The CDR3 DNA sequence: TGCGCCAGCAGTGGTGAAAGGACAGGGGGCAACGAGCAGTACTTC. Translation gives CASSGERTGGNEQYF.

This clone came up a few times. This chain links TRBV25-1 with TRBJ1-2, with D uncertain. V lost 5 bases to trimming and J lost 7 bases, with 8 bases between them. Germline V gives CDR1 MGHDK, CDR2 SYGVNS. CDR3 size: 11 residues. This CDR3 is CASSMLGGYTF. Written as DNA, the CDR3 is TGTGCCAGCAGTATGCTAGGTGGCTACACCTTC.

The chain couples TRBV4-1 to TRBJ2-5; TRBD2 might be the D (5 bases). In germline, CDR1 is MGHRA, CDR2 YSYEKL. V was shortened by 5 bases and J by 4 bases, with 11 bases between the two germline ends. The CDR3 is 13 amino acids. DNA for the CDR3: TGCGCCAGCAGCTCCGGGGTACGAGAGACCCAGTACTTC. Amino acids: CASSSGVRETQYF.

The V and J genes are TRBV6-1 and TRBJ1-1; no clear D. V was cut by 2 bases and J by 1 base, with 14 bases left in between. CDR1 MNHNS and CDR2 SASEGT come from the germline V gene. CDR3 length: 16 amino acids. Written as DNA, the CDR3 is TGTGCCAGCAGTGAACACCGACTGCGCGGGAACACTGAAGCTTTCTTT. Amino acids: CASSEHRLRGNTEAFF.

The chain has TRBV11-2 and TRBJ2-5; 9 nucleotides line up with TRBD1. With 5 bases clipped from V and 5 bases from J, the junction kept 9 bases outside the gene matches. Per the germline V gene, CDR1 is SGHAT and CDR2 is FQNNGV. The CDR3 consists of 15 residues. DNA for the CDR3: TGTGCCAGCAGCACCTCCGGGACAGGGATTGAGACCCAGTACTTC. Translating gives CASSTSGTGIETQYF.

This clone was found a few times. The CDR3: CASSQVKGANYGYTF. CDR3 nucleotides: TGCGCCAGCAGCCAAGTTAAGGGGGCTAACTATGGCTACACCTTC. The chain carries TRBV4-3 and TRBJ1-2; D possibly corresponds to TRBD1 (6 bases). Trimming removed 1 base at V and 0 bases at J, with 9 bases between. The CDR3 consists of 15 residues. Germline assignment: CDR1 LGHNA and CDR2 YSLEER.

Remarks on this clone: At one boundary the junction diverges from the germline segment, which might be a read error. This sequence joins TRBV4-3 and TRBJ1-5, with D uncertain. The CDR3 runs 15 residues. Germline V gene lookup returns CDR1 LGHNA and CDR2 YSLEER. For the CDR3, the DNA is TGCGCCAGCAGTCAAGGTCACTCTTCCAATCAGCCCCAGCATTTT. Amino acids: CASSQGHSSNQPQHF.

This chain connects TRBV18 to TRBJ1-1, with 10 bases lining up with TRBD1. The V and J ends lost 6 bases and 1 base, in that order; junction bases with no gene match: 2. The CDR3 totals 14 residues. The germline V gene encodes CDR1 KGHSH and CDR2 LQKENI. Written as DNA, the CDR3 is TGTGCCAGCTCGGGACAGGGGCAGAACACTGAAGCTTTCTTT. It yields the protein CASSGQGQNTEAFF.

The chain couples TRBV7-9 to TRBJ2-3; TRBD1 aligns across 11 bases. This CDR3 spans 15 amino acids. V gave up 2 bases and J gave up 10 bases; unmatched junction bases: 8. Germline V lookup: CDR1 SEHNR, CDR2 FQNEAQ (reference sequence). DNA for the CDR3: TGTGCCAGCAGCTTACCGGGACAGGGGGTCCGGGCGCAGTATTTT. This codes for CASSLPGQGVRAQYF.

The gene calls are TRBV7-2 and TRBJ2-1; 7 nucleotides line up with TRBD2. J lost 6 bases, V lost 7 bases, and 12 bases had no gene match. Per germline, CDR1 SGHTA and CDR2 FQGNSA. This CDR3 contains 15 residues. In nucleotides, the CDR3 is TGTGCCAGCACCAAAAGTGGCGGGAGTTTCAATGAGCAGTTCTTC. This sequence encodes CASTKSGGSFNEQFF.

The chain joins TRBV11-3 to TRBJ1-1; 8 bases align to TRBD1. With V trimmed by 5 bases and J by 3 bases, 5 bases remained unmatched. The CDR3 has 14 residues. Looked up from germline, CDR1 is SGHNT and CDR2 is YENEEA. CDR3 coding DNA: TGTGCCAGCAGCCGATCGACAGGGGACACTGAAGCTTTCTTT. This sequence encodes CASSRSTGDTEAFF. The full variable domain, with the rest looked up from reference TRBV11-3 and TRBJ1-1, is EAGVVQSPRYKIIEKKQPVAFWCNPISGHNTLYWYLQNLGQGPELLIRYENEEAVDDSQLPKDRFSAERLKGVDSTLKIQPAELGDSAVYLCASSRSTGDTEAFFGQGTRLTVV.

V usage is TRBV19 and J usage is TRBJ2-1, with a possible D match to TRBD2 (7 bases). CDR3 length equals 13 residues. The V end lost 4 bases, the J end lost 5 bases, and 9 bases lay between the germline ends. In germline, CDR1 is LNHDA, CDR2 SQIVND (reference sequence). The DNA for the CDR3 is TGTGCCAGTAGTAGCGGGGGCAACAATGAGCAGTTCTTC. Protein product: CASSSGGNNEQFF.

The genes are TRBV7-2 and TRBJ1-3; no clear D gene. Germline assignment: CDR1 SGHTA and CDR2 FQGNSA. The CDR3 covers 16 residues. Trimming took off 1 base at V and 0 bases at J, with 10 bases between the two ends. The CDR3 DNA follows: TGTGCCAGCAGCTTAGGGCAGATCCCCTCTGGAAACACCATATATTTT. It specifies CASSLGQIPSGNTIYF.

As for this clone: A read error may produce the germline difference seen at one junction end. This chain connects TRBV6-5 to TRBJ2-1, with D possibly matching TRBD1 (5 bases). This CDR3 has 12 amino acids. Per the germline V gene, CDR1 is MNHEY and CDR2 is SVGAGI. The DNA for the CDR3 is TGTGCCAGCAGTTACAGGGGCAATGAGCAATTCTTC. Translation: CASSYRGNEQFF.

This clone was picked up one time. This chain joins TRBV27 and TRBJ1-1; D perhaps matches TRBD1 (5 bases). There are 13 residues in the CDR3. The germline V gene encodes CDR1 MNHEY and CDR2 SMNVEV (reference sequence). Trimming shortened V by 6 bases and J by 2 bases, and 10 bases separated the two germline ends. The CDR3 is CASSYRRNTEAFF. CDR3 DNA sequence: TGTGCCAGCAGCTACAGGAGAAACACTGAAGCTTTCTTT.

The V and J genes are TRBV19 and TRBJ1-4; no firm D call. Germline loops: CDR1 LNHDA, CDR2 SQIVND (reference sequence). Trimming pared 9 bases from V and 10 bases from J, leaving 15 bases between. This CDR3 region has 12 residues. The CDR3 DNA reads TGTGCCAGACAAGACGGGGTGGTAAAACTGTTTTTT. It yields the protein CARQDGVVKLFF.

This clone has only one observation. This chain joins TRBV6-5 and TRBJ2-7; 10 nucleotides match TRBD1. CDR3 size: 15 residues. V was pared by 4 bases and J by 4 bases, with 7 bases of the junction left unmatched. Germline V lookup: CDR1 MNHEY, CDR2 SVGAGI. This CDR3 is CASSFAGTGVYEQYF. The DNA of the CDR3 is TGTGCCAGCAGTTTCGCCGGGACAGGGGTGTACGAGCAGTACTTC.

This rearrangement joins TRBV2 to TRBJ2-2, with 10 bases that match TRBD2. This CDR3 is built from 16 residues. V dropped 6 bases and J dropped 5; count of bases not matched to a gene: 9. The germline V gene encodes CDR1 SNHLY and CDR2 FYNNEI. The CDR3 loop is CASRNLAGAGTGELFF. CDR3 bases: TGTGCCAGCAGAAATCTAGCGGGAGCGGGGACCGGGGAGCTGTTTTTT. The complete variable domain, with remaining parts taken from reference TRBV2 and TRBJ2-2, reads EPEVTQTPSHQVTQMGQEVILRCVPISNHLYFYWYRQILGQKVEFLVSFYNNEISEKSEIFDDQFSVERPDGSNFTLKIRSTKLEDSAMYFCASRNLAGAGTGELFFGEGSRLTVL.

CDR3: CASSPIDRLNTGELFF. The CDR3 DNA reads TGTGCCAGCTCACCAATCGACAGATTGAACACCGGGGAGCTGTTTTTT. This chain connects TRBV18 to TRBJ2-2, with a possible D match to TRBD1 (5 bases). Germline values: CDR1 KGHSH, CDR2 LQKENI. This CDR3 region has 16 residues. V lost 2 bases to trimming and J lost 1 base, with 11 bases between them. The whole variable domain, filled in from reference TRBV18 and TRBJ2-2, reads NAGVMQNPRHLVRRRGQEARLRCSPMKGHSHVYWYRQLPEEGLKFMVYLQKENIIDESGMPKERFSAEFPKEGPSILRIQQVVRGDSAAYFCASSPIDRLNTGELFFGEGSRLTVL.

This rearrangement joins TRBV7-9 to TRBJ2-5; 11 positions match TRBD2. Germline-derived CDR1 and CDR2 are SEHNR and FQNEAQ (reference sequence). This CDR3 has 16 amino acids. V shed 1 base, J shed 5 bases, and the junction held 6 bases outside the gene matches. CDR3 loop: CASSLGLAGGMETQYF. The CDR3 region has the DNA TGTGCCAGCAGCTTAGGCCTAGCGGGGGGAATGGAGACCCAGTACTTC.

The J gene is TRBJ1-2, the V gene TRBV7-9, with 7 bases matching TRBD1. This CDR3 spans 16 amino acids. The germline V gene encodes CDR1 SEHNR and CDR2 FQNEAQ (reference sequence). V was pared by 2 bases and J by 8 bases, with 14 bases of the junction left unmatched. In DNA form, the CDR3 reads TGTGCCAGCAGCTTAAGTCGGGGGACAGCTCTCGGGGGCTACACCTTC. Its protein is CASSLSRGTALGGYTF.